A single sample gave rise to the 4 T cell receptor beta chains below, sequenced in a study of CD8+ T cells in alopecia areata. It was cDNA, reverse transcribed from extracted RNA, that served as the sequencing template. Measured with immunoSEQ multiplex PCR; TCRdb has only the in-frame clones, and not every one. The table lists over 150,000 clones, roughly 65% of them singletons. The starting material was CD4+ T cells sorted from blood, obtained at week 0. Receptor source: a human donor with alopecia areata.

This clone was counted between two and nine times. CDR3 region: CASSFSGHNTDTQYF. CDR3 bases: TGCGCCAGCAGTTTTAGCGGACATAACACAGATACGCAGTATTTT. The chain is built from TRBV5-1 and TRBJ2-3; possible D gene TRBD2, 6 bases. This CDR3 contains 15 residues. Trimming left V 5 bases short and J 2 bases short, with 15 bases between. CDR1 and CDR2 from the germline V gene are SGHRS and YFSETQ.

CDR3 sequence reads: CASKGTKNTGELFF. The CDR3 region has the DNA TGTGCCAGTAAGGGGACCAAGAACACCGGGGAGCTGTTTTTT. The chain employs TRBV19 and TRBJ2-2, with D perhaps TRBD1 or TRBD2 (5 bases each). Trimming removed 7 bases from V and 1 base from J, with 10 bases in between. CDR1 and CDR2 from the germline V gene are LNHDA and SQIVND (reference sequence). The CDR3 runs to 14 residues.

J is TRBJ1-1 and V is TRBV5-6, with a weak D call TRBD1 (5 bases). CDR1 is SGHDT, CDR2 YYEEEE, per germline. The V gene lost 3 bases and the J gene lost 1 base, with 13 bases spanning the gap. The CDR3 spans 15 residues. The chain's CDR3 is CASSSMSGRNTEAFF. The CDR3 DNA reads TGTGCCAGCAGCTCTATGTCAGGGAGGAACACTGAAGCTTTCTTT.

In DNA form, the CDR3 reads TGTGCCAGTAGATTTCTCTCTGGGGCCAACGTCCTGACTTTC. It yields the protein CASRFLSGANVLTF. This rearrangement joins TRBV19 to TRBJ2-6; D gene uncertain. The germline CDR1 and CDR2 sequences are LNHDA and SQIVND (reference sequence). CDR3 length: 14 amino acids. Trimming left V 6 bases short and J 0 bases short, with 6 bases between.